The clone carrying this T cell receptor beta chain occurred many times. The record originates from a study of T cells after yellow fever vaccination. Study details: A sort based on CD3, CD45RA, CCR7 and CD95 yielded the EM, EMRA, CM and Tscm memory subsets.

Per germline, CDR1 SGHTA and CDR2 FQGTGA. The CDR3 has 15 residues. Trimming took off 5 bases at V and 2 bases at J, with 14 bases between the two ends. TCRdb passed the 5' RACE reads through MiXCR, listing each CDR3 protein once. In the table there are approximately 58,000 distinct CDR3 sequences, 5.5% to 6% of which are singletons. The receptor was derived from a man aged 18 to 30 who received the YFV17D yellow fever vaccine. Source: PBMCs, either bulk or a sorted T-cell subset (CD4+, CD8+, memory, or dextramer-sorted; not recorded which), taken on the day of the yellow fever booster vaccination. The chain joins TRBV7-3 to TRBJ2-3, with D possibly being TRBD1 (6 bases). CDR3 loop: CASSPFGTNTDTQYF. The CDR3 bases are TGTGCCAGCAGCCCTTTTGGGACAAACACAGATACGCAGTATTTT.